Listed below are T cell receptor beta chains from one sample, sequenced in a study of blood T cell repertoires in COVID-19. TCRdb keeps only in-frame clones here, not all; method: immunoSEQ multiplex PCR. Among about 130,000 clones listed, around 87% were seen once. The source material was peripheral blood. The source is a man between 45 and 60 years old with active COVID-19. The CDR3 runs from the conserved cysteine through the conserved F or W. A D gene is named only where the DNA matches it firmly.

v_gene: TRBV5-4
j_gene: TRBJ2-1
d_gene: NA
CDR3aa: CASSGDWRYYNEQFF

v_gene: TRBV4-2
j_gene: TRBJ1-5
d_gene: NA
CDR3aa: CASSQVEGAGQPQHF

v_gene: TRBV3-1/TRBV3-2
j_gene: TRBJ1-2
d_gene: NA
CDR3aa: CASQSGDRGYTF

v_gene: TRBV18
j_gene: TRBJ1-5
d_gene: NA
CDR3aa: CASSPGTYNQPQHF

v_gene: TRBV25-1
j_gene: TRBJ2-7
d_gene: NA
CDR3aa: CASSEGGSGYEQYF

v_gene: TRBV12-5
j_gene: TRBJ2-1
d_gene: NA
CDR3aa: CASGFDRYNEQFF

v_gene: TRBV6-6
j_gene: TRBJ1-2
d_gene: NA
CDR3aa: CASTPRGADGYTF

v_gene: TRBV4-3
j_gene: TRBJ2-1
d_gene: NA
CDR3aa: CASSHSQALEQFF

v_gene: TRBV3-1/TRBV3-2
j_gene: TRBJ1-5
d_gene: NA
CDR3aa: CASSQDTGGQPQHF

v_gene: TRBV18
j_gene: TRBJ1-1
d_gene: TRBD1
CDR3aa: CASSPGTGGTGSEAFF

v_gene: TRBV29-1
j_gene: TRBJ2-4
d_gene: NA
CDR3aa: CSVEAVLAKNIQYF

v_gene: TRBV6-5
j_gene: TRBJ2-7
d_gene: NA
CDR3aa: CASSDAGGYEQYF

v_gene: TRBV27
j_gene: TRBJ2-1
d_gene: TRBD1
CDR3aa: CASPHPGQGGFEQFF

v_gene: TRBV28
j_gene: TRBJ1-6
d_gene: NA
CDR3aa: CASRRDNSKSPLHF

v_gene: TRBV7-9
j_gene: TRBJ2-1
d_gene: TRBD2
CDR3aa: CASSPASGGYNEQFF

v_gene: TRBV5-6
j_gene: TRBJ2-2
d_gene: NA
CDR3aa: CASSFDSGELFF

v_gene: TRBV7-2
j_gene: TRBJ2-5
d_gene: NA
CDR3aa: CASSLGSTETQYF

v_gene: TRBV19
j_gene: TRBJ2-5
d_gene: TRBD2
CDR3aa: CASSIAGGQETQYF

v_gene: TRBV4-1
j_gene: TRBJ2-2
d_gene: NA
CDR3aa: CASSQVGASGELFF

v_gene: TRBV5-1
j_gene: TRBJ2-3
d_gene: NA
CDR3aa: CASSLTTRSDTQYF

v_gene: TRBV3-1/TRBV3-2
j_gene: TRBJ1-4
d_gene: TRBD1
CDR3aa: CASSSRDSGDNEKLFF

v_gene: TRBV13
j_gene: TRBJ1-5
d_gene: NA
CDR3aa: CASSLGIGHQPQHF

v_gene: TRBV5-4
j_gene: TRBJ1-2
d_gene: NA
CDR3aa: CASSRGLGGYTF

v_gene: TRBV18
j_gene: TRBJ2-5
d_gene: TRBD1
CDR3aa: CASSPRGQKETQYF

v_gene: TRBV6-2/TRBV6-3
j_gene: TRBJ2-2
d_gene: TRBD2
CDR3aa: CASSSGRAGELFF

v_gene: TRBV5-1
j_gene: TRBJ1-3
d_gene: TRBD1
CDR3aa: CASSSTGGTGNTIYF

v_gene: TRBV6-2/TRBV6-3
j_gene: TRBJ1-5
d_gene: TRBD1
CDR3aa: CASSRRDRSSNQPQHF

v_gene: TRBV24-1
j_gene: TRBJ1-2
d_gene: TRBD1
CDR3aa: CATSDQGAESFTF

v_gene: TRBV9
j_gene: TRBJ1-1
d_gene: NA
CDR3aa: CASSVDSKIGGRAFF

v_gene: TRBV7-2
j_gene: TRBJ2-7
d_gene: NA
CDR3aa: CASSLMTASYEQYF

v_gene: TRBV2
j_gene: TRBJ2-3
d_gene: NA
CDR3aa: CASRVAPTDTQYF

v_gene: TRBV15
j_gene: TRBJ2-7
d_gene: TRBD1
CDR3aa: CATSRITPGTAYEQYF

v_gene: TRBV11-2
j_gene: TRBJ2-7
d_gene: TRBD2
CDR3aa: CASSSGLAGGRGWQYF

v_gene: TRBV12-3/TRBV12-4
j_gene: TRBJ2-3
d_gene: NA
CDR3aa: CASSTRNTQYF

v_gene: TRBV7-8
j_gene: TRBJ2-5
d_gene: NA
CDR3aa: CASSLGLVETQYF

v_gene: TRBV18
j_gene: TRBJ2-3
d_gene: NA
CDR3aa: CASSRQVTVRGPQTGSKATDTQYF

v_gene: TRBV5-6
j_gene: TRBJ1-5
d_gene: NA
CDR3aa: CASSLWRGKGNQPQHF

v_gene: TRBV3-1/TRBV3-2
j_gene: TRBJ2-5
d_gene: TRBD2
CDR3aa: CASSRLAAGETQYF

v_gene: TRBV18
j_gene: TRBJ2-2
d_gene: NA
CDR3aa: CASSQGQGGTGELFF

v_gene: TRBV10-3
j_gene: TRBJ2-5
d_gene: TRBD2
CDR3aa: CAIRASGGAVETQYF

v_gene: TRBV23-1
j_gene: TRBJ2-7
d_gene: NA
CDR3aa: CASSPHREQYF

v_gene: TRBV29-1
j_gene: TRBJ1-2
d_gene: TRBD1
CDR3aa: CSVERTGGNYGYTF